The clone carrying this T cell receptor beta chain was counted many times. The data are from a study of blood T cells in healthy people across ages. Germline V gives CDR1 LGHNA, CDR2 YSLEER. The CDR3 has 16 residues. Trimming cost V 3 bases and J 6 bases; bases outside gene matches: 11. A second about 7 to 11 cycle PCR used barcoded and J-beta primers. Via MiXCR, TCRdb re-called the 5' RACE reads, giving one row per CDR3 protein. The sample consists of 1 million to 1.2 million distinct CDR3 sequences, around two fifths of them appearing once. The clonotype was recovered from a man younger than 30 in good health. This rearrangement joins TRBV4-3 to TRBJ2-1; 7 bases fit TRBD1. Sequencing was carried out using blood. In DNA, the CDR3 is TGCGCCAGCAGCCAGTTGCCGGGACAGAGCGTCAATGAGCAGTTCTTC. This sequence encodes CASSQLPGQSVNEQFF.